This TCR beta chain was recovered during a study of CD8 T cell repertoires and HIV-1 epitope variants. Study summary: Twenty-five autologous and known Gag and Nef epitope variant peptides each stimulated T cells separately. Controls were a CMV, EBV and flu peptide pool, Ebola AY9 negative control, and no-peptide well. Epitopes were three Gag families plus Nef HW9 and YT9. 1M T cells were kept uncultured as a baseline.

Germline loops: CDR1 MNHNS, CDR2 SASEGT. This CDR3 region has 15 residues. The junction had 2 bases not matched to a gene; V was cut back by 1 base and J by 3 bases. Remarks on this clone: Its target is unknown.

Method: immunoSEQ multiplex PCR; TCRdb's copy keeps in-frame clones and lacks some. The repertoire holds about 4,100 clones, with about 63% as singletons. V and J are TRBV6-1 and TRBJ2-3, with 9 bases lining up with TRBD1. This TCR was sampled from a male donor with HIV. Input material: cultured CD8+ T cells derived from PBMCs. The CDR3: CASSEGTGETDTQYF. DNA of the CDR3: TGTGCCAGCAGTGAAGGGACAGGGGAGACAGATACGCAGTATTTT.